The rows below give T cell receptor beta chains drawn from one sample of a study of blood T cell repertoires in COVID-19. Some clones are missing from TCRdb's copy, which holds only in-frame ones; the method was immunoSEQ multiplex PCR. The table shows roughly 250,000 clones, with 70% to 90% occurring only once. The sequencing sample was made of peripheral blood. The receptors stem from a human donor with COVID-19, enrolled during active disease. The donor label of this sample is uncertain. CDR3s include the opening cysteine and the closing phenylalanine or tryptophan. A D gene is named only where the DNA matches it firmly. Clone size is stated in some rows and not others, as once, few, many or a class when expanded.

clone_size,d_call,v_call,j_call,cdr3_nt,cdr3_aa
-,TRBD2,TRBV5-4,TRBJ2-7,TGTGCCAGCAGGCCCTTCGGGGGGGCCGACGAGCAGTACTTC,CASRPFGGADEQYF
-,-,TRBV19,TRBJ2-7,TGTGCCAGTAGTATAAACACCTACGAGCAGTACTTC,CASSINTYEQYF
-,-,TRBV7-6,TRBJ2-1,TGTGCCAGCAGCCCCGGGGGAGGGGGGTACAATGAGCAGTTCTTC,CASSPGGGGYNEQFF
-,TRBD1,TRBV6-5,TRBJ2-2,TGTGCCAGCAGTTACTCGAGGACAGGGAACACCGGGGAGCTGTTTTTT,CASSYSRTGNTGELFF
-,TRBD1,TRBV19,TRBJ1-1,TGTGCCAGTAGCCCTAGTGGACAGGGATTATCTTTCTTT,CASSPSGQGLSFF
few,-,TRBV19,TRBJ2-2,TGTGCCAGTAGTATAAACCAGGGGGGCACCGGGGAGCTGTTTTTT,CASSINQGGTGELFF
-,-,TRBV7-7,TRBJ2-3,TGTGCTAGCAGCTTCCTCACAGGCACAGATACGCAGTATTTT,CASSFLTGTDTQYF
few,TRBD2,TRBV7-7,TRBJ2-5,TGTGCTAGCAGCTCCCAGCCGGGACTAGCGGAAGAGACCCAGTACTTC,CASSSQPGLAEETQYF
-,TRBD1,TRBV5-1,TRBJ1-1,TGCGCCAGCAGCCGTACAGGGGTGCAGAACACTGAAGCTTTCTTT,CASSRTGVQNTEAFF
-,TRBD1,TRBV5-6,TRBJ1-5,TGTGCCAGCAGCATTTTCCGACAGGGCCAGAATCAGCCCCAGCATTTT,CASSIFRQGQNQPQHF
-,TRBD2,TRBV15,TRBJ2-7,TGTGCCACCAGCAGAGATCTGAACAGAGCGGGAGGGCCGGGGGAGCAGTACTTC,CATSRDLNRAGGPGEQYF
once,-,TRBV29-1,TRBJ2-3,TGCAGCGTTGAAAGGGGGAGCACAGATACGCAGTATTTT,CSVERGSTDTQYF
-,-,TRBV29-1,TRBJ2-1,TGCAGCGTGGCAACCTACGACTACACCTACAATGAGCAGTTCTTC,CSVATYDYTYNEQFF
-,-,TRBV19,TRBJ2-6,TGTGCCAGTAGTAGGGGACTGCTACTTGGGGCCAACGTCCTGACTTTC,CASSRGLLLGANVLTF
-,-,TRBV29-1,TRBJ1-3,TGCAGCGTTCGGGGAGCTGGAAACACCATATATTTT,CSVRGAGNTIYF
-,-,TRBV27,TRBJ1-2,TGTGCCAGCAGTTTATCGGCTGGACAGAACTATGGCTACACCTTC,CASSLSAGQNYGYTF
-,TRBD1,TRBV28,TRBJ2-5,TGTGCCAGCAGCCCACAGGGGAAAGAGACCCAGTACTTC,CASSPQGKETQYF